The entry that follows covers one T cell receptor (beta chain) sequence. The antigen remains undetermined. Authors' processing steps: Samples had a median of approximately 89,000 TCRs, ranging roughly 23,224 to 690,600. In TCRdb, the RACE reads were re-called with MiXCR into one record per CDR3 protein. TCRdb's processing, not the authors' own work, is the source of the V and J calls. This sample has some 89,000 distinct CDR3 sequences, with roughly 27% found just once. These data belong to a study of human T cells and chemical hapten exposure. General study results and limits: As patch test score rose, PT1 expanded TCR counts tended to rise as well.

The time point here: patch test 3, about 24 weeks after DPC sensitization. Treatment indicated: therapeutic diphenylcyclopropenone sensitization with weekly scalp DPC. At patch-test visits, sampling came before the patch test. Germline V gene data show CDR1 as SGHRS and CDR2 as YFSETQ. This CDR3 comprises 15 residues. The V gene end was trimmed by 4 bases and the J gene end by 6 bases; junction bases not matched to a gene: 7. The sequence was obtained from a middle-aged man with alopecia areata. Some clones in this sample may be carry-over from other donors' samples. The J gene is TRBJ2-2, the V gene TRBV5-1; TRBD1 matches at 9 bases. The sequences come from whole blood, collected in connection with sensitization to the hapten diphenylcyclopropenone (DPC). The CDR3 region is CASSQTGTGSGELFF. CDR3 DNA sequence: TGCGCCAGCAGCCAAACCGGGACAGGGTCCGGGGAGCTGTTTTTT.